Sequencing of this T cell receptor (beta chain) was carried out in a study of technical replicates of blood from several donors. Libraries were prepared by immunoSEQ multiplex PCR; TCRdb keeps only in-frame clonotypes and omits some of them. This table holds 8,500 to 10,000 clones, roughly nine tenths found once. Germline CDR1 SGHDN, CDR2 FVKESK. With V trimmed by 4 bases and J by 4 bases, 6 bases remained unmatched. The CDR3 loop spans 16 amino acids. The specimen was PBMCs. The chain recombines TRBV14 with TRBJ2-1, with 11 positions matching TRBD2. This TCR was sampled from a human donor in good health. DNA of the CDR3: TGTGCCAGCAGCCCCCTACTAGCGGGAGCATACAATGAGCAGTTCTTC. This translates into CASSPLLAGAYNEQFF.